Below are 2 T cell receptor beta chains sequenced from a single sample in a study of naive and memory T cell subsets. Both TRBC1 and TRBC2 were covered by a beta constant-region primer of two equimolar oligonucleotides. TCRdb ran MiXCR on the UMI-ligation and nested PCR reads and lists one entry per CDR3 protein. The table lists tens of thousands of distinct CDR3 sequences, around 14% of them singletons. The specimen sequenced was central memory CD4+ T cells from blood. Source of these receptors: a human donor in good health.

The rearrangement joins TRBV9 to TRBJ2-2; no reliable D call. The V and J ends lost 0 bases and 3 bases respectively, with 9 bases between them. CDR1 and CDR2 (germline): SGDLS, YYNGEE. CDR3 length equals 15 residues. The CDR3 loop reads CASSVGVADTGELFF. As DNA, the CDR3 is TGTGCCAGCAGCGTAGGGGTGGCGGACACCGGGGAGCTGTTTTTT.

This clonotype was seen a handful of times. The chain employs TRBV25-1 and TRBJ1-4; D perhaps matches TRBD1 (5 bases). Trimming cost V 1 base and J 8 bases, with 17 bases left between them. The CDR3 is 16 residues long. Germline V gene lookup returns CDR1 MGHDK and CDR2 SYGVNS. CDR3: CASSESSEGVREKLFF. The CDR3 region has the DNA TGTGCCAGCAGTGAATCCTCCGAAGGGGTTCGCGAAAAACTGTTTTTT.